This TCR beta chain emerged from a study of regulatory T cells in long-lasting Graves disease. Relying on iRepertoire HTBI primers and Arm-PCR of CDR3 regions, the team built TCR beta libraries. Original processing methods: Sample data revealed approximately 60 TRBV and roughly 13 TRBJ segments. TCRdb reprocessed the multiplex PCR reads with MiXCR, giving one entry per CDR3 protein. TCRdb's processing, not the study's, gives the V and J calls here. The data hold 600,000 to 650,000 distinct CDR3 sequences, with under 20% observed a single time. Germline loops: CDR1 DFQATT, CDR2 SNEGSKA (reference sequence). V shed 7 bases, J shed 11 bases, and the junction held 17 bases outside the gene matches. The CDR3 is 15 amino acids. Time point meaning: newly diagnosed GD, antithyroid drugs for less than 3 months. The authors made the TCR library using RNA they extracted from PBMCs. This same sample was also part of a study on T cells in Graves' hyperthyroidism and ophthalmopathy.

V gene TRBV20-1 combines with J gene TRBJ1-1, with 12 bases aligning to TRBD1. The sequencing here drew on peripheral blood mononuclear cells (PBMCs), taken at new diagnosis, from a patient treated with antithyroid drugs. The TCR was taken from a woman aged 25 to 39 with Graves disease. CDR3 loop: CSVLALGQGAREAFF. The DNA for the CDR3 is TGCAGTGTCCTAGCATTGGGACAGGGGGCGCGGGAGGCTTTCTTT.